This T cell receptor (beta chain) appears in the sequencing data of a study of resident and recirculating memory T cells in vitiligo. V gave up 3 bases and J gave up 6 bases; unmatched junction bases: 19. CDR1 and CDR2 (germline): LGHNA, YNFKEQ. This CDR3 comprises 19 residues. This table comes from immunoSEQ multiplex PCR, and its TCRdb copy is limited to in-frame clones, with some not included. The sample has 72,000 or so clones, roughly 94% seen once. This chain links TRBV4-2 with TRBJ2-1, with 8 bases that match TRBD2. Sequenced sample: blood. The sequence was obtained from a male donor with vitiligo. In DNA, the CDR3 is TGTGCCAGCAGCCAGACCTCGGGAGGGGGGACTAGTTCCGGCAATGAGCAGTTCTTC. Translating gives CASSQTSGGGTSSGNEQFF.